These T cell receptor beta chains were read from a single sample in a study of blood T cell repertoires in COVID-19. The table came from immunoSEQ multiplex PCR; TCRdb's copy has only in-frame clones and leaves some out. Among 200,000 to 300,000 clones, roughly nine tenths were seen once, and the ten largest hold approximately 7.6%. Input material: peripheral blood. The source is a man aged 55 to 69 who had recovered from COVID-19. CDR3s leave out the opening cysteine and the closing phenylalanine or tryptophan. Fields, in order: clone size, CDR3 length, V gene, J gene, CDR3 protein. Only some rows state a clone size, as once, few, many or a class for expanded clones.

abundance: NA
len: 10
v_gene: TRBV27
j_gene: TRBJ2-5
CDR3aa: ASSFDQETQY

abundance: once
len: 14
v_gene: TRBV2
j_gene: TRBJ1-2
CDR3aa: ASSVAGADLNYGYT

abundance: NA
len: 14
v_gene: TRBV9
j_gene: TRBJ1-6
CDR3aa: ASSVDGTGGNSPLH

abundance: NA
len: 11
v_gene: TRBV5-4
j_gene: TRBJ1-2
CDR3aa: ASSPGGGYGYT

abundance: NA
len: 12
v_gene: TRBV11-2
j_gene: TRBJ2-1
CDR3aa: ASSLGRQGARQF

abundance: many
len: 11
v_gene: TRBV5-1
j_gene: TRBJ1-5
CDR3aa: ASSSFLGQPQH

abundance: NA
len: 12
v_gene: TRBV5-4
j_gene: TRBJ1-4
CDR3aa: ASSLTGVEEKLF

abundance: NA
len: 10
v_gene: TRBV5-4
j_gene: TRBJ1-4
CDR3aa: ASSVGAEKLF

abundance: NA
len: 13
v_gene: TRBV10-3
j_gene: TRBJ2-1
CDR3aa: AISPDRSSYNEQF

abundance: NA
len: 12
v_gene: TRBV18
j_gene: TRBJ2-7
CDR3aa: ASSPRDRSYEQY

abundance: once
len: 12
v_gene: TRBV11-2
j_gene: TRBJ2-2
CDR3aa: ASSQGSGTGELF

abundance: NA
len: 11
v_gene: TRBV10-2
j_gene: TRBJ1-2
CDR3aa: ASSKGQNYGYT

abundance: NA
len: 12
v_gene: TRBV27
j_gene: TRBJ2-5
CDR3aa: ASSLVSGGAAQY

abundance: NA
len: 13
v_gene: TRBV24-1
j_gene: TRBJ1-3
CDR3aa: ATSDHRDSGNTIY

abundance: NA
len: 13
v_gene: TRBV7-6
j_gene: TRBJ2-3
CDR3aa: ASRDPGGHTDTQY

abundance: few
len: 15
v_gene: TRBV9
j_gene: TRBJ1-6
CDR3aa: ASSRLGQTFYRSPLH

abundance: few
len: 13
v_gene: TRBV7-9
j_gene: TRBJ1-6
CDR3aa: ASSDWTAYNSPLH

abundance: NA
len: 12
v_gene: TRBV5-4
j_gene: TRBJ2-5
CDR3aa: ASSLFDRVETQY

abundance: NA
len: 13
v_gene: TRBV5-1
j_gene: TRBJ1-6
CDR3aa: ASSLVRTGISPLH

abundance: NA
len: 11
v_gene: TRBV7-9
j_gene: TRBJ1-2
CDR3aa: ASSPTGNYGYT

abundance: NA
len: 13
v_gene: TRBV9
j_gene: TRBJ2-7
CDR3aa: ASSVDPGGGYEQY

abundance: NA
len: 11
v_gene: TRBV11-3
j_gene: TRBJ1-6
CDR3aa: ASSPRQNSPLH

abundance: NA
len: 14
v_gene: TRBV4-1
j_gene: TRBJ1-6
CDR3aa: ASSQDLAGGVTPLH

abundance: NA
len: 13
v_gene: TRBV30
j_gene: TRBJ1-6
CDR3aa: AWSVLAGHNSPLH

abundance: NA
len: 13
v_gene: TRBV5-8
j_gene: TRBJ2-2
CDR3aa: ASSLGQGITGELF

abundance: NA
len: 11
v_gene: TRBV12-3/TRBV12-4
j_gene: TRBJ1-6
CDR3aa: ASGMTENSPLH

abundance: NA
len: 11
v_gene: TRBV5-4
j_gene: TRBJ2-1
CDR3aa: ASSLGVDNEQF

abundance: NA
len: 13
v_gene: TRBV5-1
j_gene: TRBJ2-2
CDR3aa: ASSLGQGSTGELF

abundance: NA
len: 13
v_gene: TRBV5-1
j_gene: TRBJ1-2
CDR3aa: ASSLNGDINYGYT

abundance: NA
len: 12
v_gene: TRBV15
j_gene: TRBJ2-7
CDR3aa: ATSRGRGLTEQY

abundance: NA
len: 14
v_gene: TRBV5-6
j_gene: TRBJ1-4
CDR3aa: ASSSAGALSNEKLF

abundance: NA
len: 12
v_gene: TRBV18
j_gene: TRBJ2-4
CDR3aa: ASSPPGAKNIQY

abundance: NA
len: 11
v_gene: TRBV7-2
j_gene: TRBJ2-3
CDR3aa: ASSLDWTDTQY

abundance: NA
len: 10
v_gene: TRBV5-8
j_gene: TRBJ2-5
CDR3aa: ASSSRGETQY

abundance: many
len: 12
v_gene: TRBV14
j_gene: TRBJ2-3
CDR3aa: ASSHYTGEHTQY

abundance: NA
len: 11
v_gene: TRBV19
j_gene: TRBJ2-5
CDR3aa: ASSSSGGETQY

abundance: few
len: 12
v_gene: TRBV11-2
j_gene: TRBJ2-5
CDR3aa: ASSHPSVKETQY

abundance: NA
len: 13
v_gene: TRBV9
j_gene: TRBJ1-3
CDR3aa: ASSSTGGSGNTIY

abundance: NA
len: 14
v_gene: TRBV19
j_gene: TRBJ1-5
CDR3aa: ASGPTGPDGNQPQH

abundance: NA
len: 15
v_gene: TRBV11-3
j_gene: TRBJ2-1
CDR3aa: ASSPRPSGTRDLEQF

abundance: NA
len: 12
v_gene: TRBV19
j_gene: TRBJ2-1
CDR3aa: ATLDRGYYNEQF

abundance: NA
len: 15
v_gene: TRBV5-1
j_gene: TRBJ2-2
CDR3aa: ASSGTPGGMNTGELF

abundance: NA
len: 10
v_gene: TRBV5-6
j_gene: TRBJ2-4
CDR3aa: ASRGQGPIQY

abundance: NA
len: 12
v_gene: TRBV27
j_gene: TRBJ1-4
CDR3aa: ASSGLTTNEKLF

abundance: NA
len: 12
v_gene: TRBV5-5
j_gene: TRBJ1-5
CDR3aa: ASSWTGSNQPQH

abundance: NA
len: 13
v_gene: TRBV11-1
j_gene: TRBJ2-2
CDR3aa: ASSFPTVNTGELF

abundance: NA
len: 12
v_gene: TRBV7-2
j_gene: TRBJ2-5
CDR3aa: ASSLDTRHETQY

abundance: NA
len: 9
v_gene: TRBV19
j_gene: TRBJ2-5
CDR3aa: ASSTGETQY